These T cell receptor beta chains were read from a single sample in a study of T-cell memory formation after mild COVID-19. TCRdb independently ran MiXCR on the 5' RACE reads; one entry per CDR3 protein. The sample carries around 45,000 distinct CDR3 sequences, about a tenth recorded once. Sequenced input: PBMCs or a T cell subset sorted from them (not recorded which). All receptors derive from an adult woman who had mild COVID-19 (a few samples of this study predate the infection). Cell type and time point are not known. Both conserved end residues are part of each CDR3. Fields, in order: J gene, clone size, V gene, CDR3 protein. The size field is filled for only some rows; it gives once, few, many or a size class.

J: TRBJ2-1; size: many; V: TRBV7-2; CDR3: CASSLGVIGGEQFF
J: TRBJ2-1; size: NA; V: TRBV5-6; CDR3: CASSPGLVLSYNEQFF
J: TRBJ2-3; size: many; V: TRBV6-5; CDR3: CASGGAQDTQYF
J: TRBJ1-2; size: many; V: TRBV10-3; CDR3: CAIGTGERNGYTF
J: TRBJ2-5; size: NA; V: TRBV18; CDR3: CASSPAMGSNKAETQYF
J: TRBJ2-7; size: few; V: TRBV12-3/TRBV12-4; CDR3: CASSPWTRGPYEQYF
J: TRBJ1-2; size: NA; V: TRBV7-9; CDR3: CASSYIAGSYGYTF
J: TRBJ1-4; size: few; V: TRBV4-3; CDR3: CASSPRRGNGEKLFF
J: TRBJ1-1; size: few; V: TRBV5-1; CDR3: CASSSGPETWAEAFF
J: TRBJ1-1; size: few; V: TRBV18; CDR3: CASSPGQNTEAFF
J: TRBJ2-1; size: many; V: TRBV18; CDR3: CASSPPSILDEQFF
J: TRBJ1-2; size: NA; V: TRBV20-1; CDR3: CSARPREYGYTF
J: TRBJ1-1; size: NA; V: TRBV5-1; CDR3: CASSAVDRLTTEAFF
J: TRBJ1-2; size: few; V: TRBV20-1; CDR3: CSARSDGGAGYTF
J: TRBJ1-5; size: NA; V: TRBV6-1; CDR3: CASRTYGTGSNQPQHF
J: TRBJ1-1; size: NA; V: TRBV4-2; CDR3: CASRPATGGLDLNTEAFF
J: TRBJ1-2; size: NA; V: TRBV5-5; CDR3: CASSYNRGSPYGYTF
J: TRBJ2-1; size: NA; V: TRBV11-3; CDR3: CASSLGTSGSWPHEQFF
J: TRBJ2-4; size: many; V: TRBV2; CDR3: CASRIEASGKNIQYF
J: TRBJ2-5; size: few; V: TRBV27; CDR3: CASSLGVGLGGETQYF
J: TRBJ2-1; size: NA; V: TRBV7-9; CDR3: CASSLGDPLNEQFF
J: TRBJ2-1; size: few; V: TRBV20-1; CDR3: CSATGGSGLPYNEQFF
J: TRBJ1-1; size: few; V: TRBV7-2; CDR3: CASSSMPRGNTEAFF
J: TRBJ2-1; size: NA; V: TRBV25-1; CDR3: CASSELQGSVGNEQFF
J: TRBJ2-1; size: few; V: TRBV19; CDR3: CASIPSGRRNNEQFF
J: TRBJ2-1; size: NA; V: TRBV9; CDR3: CASSGPGTTNNEQFF
J: TRBJ1-2; size: many; V: TRBV29-1; CDR3: CSVGGLGDYGYTF
J: TRBJ1-2; size: NA; V: TRBV27; CDR3: CASSFVSGSGYGYTF
J: TRBJ2-1; size: many; V: TRBV20-1; CDR3: CSARDLQAGVENEQFF
J: TRBJ2-7; size: NA; V: TRBV20-1; CDR3: CSARSVTSGGTYEQYF
J: TRBJ2-3; size: many; V: TRBV7-3; CDR3: CASGLGEWVTDTQYF
J: TRBJ2-1; size: few; V: TRBV3-1; CDR3: CASSQAGTYNEQFF
J: TRBJ2-5; size: NA; V: TRBV7-8; CDR3: CASSLPPLETQYF
J: TRBJ2-7; size: many; V: TRBV11-2; CDR3: CASSLGTREQYF
J: TRBJ2-7; size: once; V: TRBV14; CDR3: CASSIRDRAYEQYF
J: TRBJ2-2; size: NA; V: TRBV7-3; CDR3: CASSRAGSNTGELFF
J: TRBJ1-1; size: NA; V: TRBV3-1; CDR3: CASSPTVAMNTEAFF
J: TRBJ2-2; size: many; V: TRBV20-1; CDR3: CSAALGGTGELFF
J: TRBJ2-3; size: NA; V: TRBV5-6; CDR3: CASRPSAGGLGPTDTQYF
J: TRBJ2-1; size: many; V: TRBV7-9; CDR3: CASSSGRTSYNEQFF
J: TRBJ2-5; size: many; V: TRBV20-1; CDR3: CSASRGGWEETQYF
J: TRBJ1-3; size: few; V: TRBV9; CDR3: CASSAGKMNTIYF
J: TRBJ1-1; size: NA; V: TRBV28; CDR3: CASSPLRAGGGTEAFF
J: TRBJ1-5; size: NA; V: TRBV20-1; CDR3: CSATKGDSGQPQHF
J: TRBJ2-6; size: NA; V: TRBV6-6; CDR3: CASSPTGTGANVLTF
J: TRBJ1-1; size: few; V: TRBV3-1; CDR3: CASSPYLRGGTAAFF
J: TRBJ2-1; size: few; V: TRBV6-4; CDR3: CASSDSDSAYNEQFF
J: TRBJ1-2; size: few; V: TRBV7-6; CDR3: CASSLRGAGYGYTF
J: TRBJ2-7; size: many; V: TRBV21-1; CDR3: CASEGLRADEQYF
J: TRBJ2-1; size: many; V: TRBV3-1; CDR3: CASSQVERGYYNEQFF
J: TRBJ1-3; size: NA; V: TRBV5-1; CDR3: CASSLFGRSDSGNTIYF
J: TRBJ2-7; size: NA; V: TRBV5-1; CDR3: CASSFSGDGVYEQYF